A single sample is the source of the 13 T cell receptor beta chains below, sequenced in a study of identical twins. TCRdb ran MiXCR on the 5' RACE reads and lists one entry per CDR3 protein. Among roughly 720,000 distinct CDR3 sequences listed, 15% to 20% were seen once. These data were also reused for a study on T cells expressing NK-cell markers.

What was sequenced was PBMCs. The receptor source for this set is a young woman in good health.

This clonotype turned up a few times. This rearrangement joins TRBV10-3 to TRBJ2-5; D uncertain. Per the germline V gene, CDR1 is ENHRY and CDR2 is SYGVKD. The CDR3 sequence is 13 residues long. V gave up 3 bases and J gave up 3 bases, with 8 bases separating them. CDR3 in DNA: TGTGCCATCAGTGAACAGCGAGAAGAGACCCAGTACTTC. This translates into CAISEQREETQYF.

This clonotype was counted ten times or more. The chain joins TRBV7-9 to TRBJ1-1; a possible D gene is TRBD1 (5 bases). The ends were cut back, 5 bases at V and 4 bases at J, with 11 bases in the middle. The CDR3 consists of 13 residues. Per the germline V gene, CDR1 is SEHNR and CDR2 is FQNEAQ (reference sequence). CDR3 nucleotide sequence: TGTGCCAGCAGCGAGCAGGGACCCACTGAAGCTTTCTTT. This translates into CASSEQGPTEAFF. The full variable domain, its missing parts supplied by reference TRBV7-9 and TRBJ1-1, is DTGVSQNPRHKITKRGQNVTFRCDPISEHNRLYWYRQTLGQGPEFLTYFQNEAQLEKSRLLSDRFSAERPKGSFSTLEIQRTEQGDSAMYLCASSEQGPTEAFFGQGTRLTVV.

This clonotype has only a few counts. V usage is TRBV5-1 and J usage is TRBJ2-3; D is undetermined. V gave up 3 bases and J gave up 3 bases, with 8 bases separating them. CDR1 and CDR2 from the germline V gene are SGHRS and YFSETQ. This CDR3 spans 13 amino acids. This CDR3 is CASSSLPTDTQYF. The CDR3, as DNA: TGCGCCAGCAGCTCTCTTCCGACAGATACGCAGTATTTT.

The table lists this clonotype with many counts. This chain connects TRBV12-3 or TRBV12-4 to TRBJ2-5; possible D gene TRBD2, 6 bases. This CDR3 has 13 amino acids. With 4 bases removed from V and 1 base from J, the gap between germline ends came to 7 bases. DNA of the CDR3: TGTGCCAGCAGTTCGCGGGGCCAAGAGACCCAGTACTTC. It yields the protein CASSSRGQETQYF.

This chain connects TRBV5-5 to TRBJ2-3; the D gene is possibly TRBD1 (6 bases). The CDR3 extends over 14 amino acids. V lost 9 bases and J 2 bases, leaving 16 bases between the germline ends. Germline lookup yields CDR1 SGHKS and CDR2 YYEKEE (reference sequence). The CDR3 region has the DNA TGTGCCATCGGCCGGGACACCGACACAGATACGCAGTATTTT. Its translation is CAIGRDTDTDTQYF.

This clonotype has just a few counts. This chain uses TRBV29-1 with TRBJ1-2, with 8 bases that match TRBD1. CDR1 is SQVTM, CDR2 ANQGSEA, per germline. The CDR3 has 13 amino acids. Trimming removed 7 bases from V and 7 bases from J; junction bases left unmatched: 11. The CDR3 region has the DNA TGCAGCGGAGCAACCTCCACAGGGGGTGGCTACACCTTC. Protein: CSGATSTGGGYTF.

The chain employs TRBV12-3 or TRBV12-4 and TRBJ1-5; D uncertain. V lost 6 bases to trimming and J lost 5 bases, with 11 bases between them. CDR3 length equals 13 residues. CDR3 protein: CASRRRADQPQHF. The CDR3 DNA reads as TGTGCCAGCAGACGGAGAGCAGATCAGCCCCAGCATTTT.

Concerning this clonotype itself: At one boundary the junction diverges from the germline segment, which might be a read error. The CDR3 loop reads CGARPGADTQYF. In DNA form, the CDR3 reads TGCGGTGCTAGACCGGGCGCAGATACGCAGTATTTT. The chain couples TRBV20-1 to TRBJ2-3, with D hard to call. The CDR3 runs to 12 residues. The germline CDR1 and CDR2 sequences are DFQATT and SNEGSKA (reference sequence).

This clonotype was seen more than once but under ten times. The chain links TRBV12-3 or TRBV12-4 to TRBJ1-3; maybe TRBD1 (5 bases). This CDR3 is 14 amino acids long. Trimming stripped 9 bases from V and 0 bases from J, with 12 bases between. The CDR3 loop is CASRPGYSGNTIYF. The CDR3 DNA follows: TGTGCCAGTCGACCAGGGTACTCTGGAAACACCATATATTTT.

This chain joins TRBV7-9 and TRBJ2-7; tentative D call: TRBD2 (5 bases). Trimming shortened V by 5 bases and J by 2 bases, and 22 bases separated the two germline ends. This CDR3 region has 17 residues. Germline CDR1 and CDR2: SEHNR and FQNEAQ (reference sequence). The CDR3 loop reads CASSPKGSGIPTYEQYF. The DNA of the CDR3 is TGTGCCAGCAGCCCTAAAGGATCCGGGATCCCCACCTACGAGCAGTACTTC.

The chain carries TRBV7-2 and TRBJ2-1; perhaps TRBD1 as D (6 bases). The CDR3 runs 12 residues. CDR1 and CDR2 from the germline V gene are SGHTA and FQGNSA. Trimming removed 8 bases at V and 8 bases at J, with 13 bases between. CDR3 region: CASQPRGDEQFF. The CDR3 DNA reads as TGTGCCAGCCAACCCAGGGGAGATGAGCAGTTCTTC.

This clonotype was found a few times. This sequence joins TRBV5-1 and TRBJ2-7; D is possibly TRBD1 (6 bases). The V end was cut by 4 bases, the J end by 2 bases, with 13 bases between. The CDR3 has 14 residues. Germline CDR1 reads SGHRS; CDR2 reads YFSETQ. Here the CDR3 reads CASSIWTETYEQYF. CDR3 in DNA: TGCGCCAGCAGCATCTGGACAGAAACCTACGAGCAGTACTTC. The whole variable domain, filled in from reference TRBV5-1 and TRBJ2-7, reads KAGVTQTPRYLIKTRGQQVTLSCSPISGHRSVSWYQQTPGQGLQFLFEYFSETQRNKGNFPGRFSGRQFSNSRSEMNVSTLELGDSALYLCASSIWTETYEQYFGPGTRLTVT.

This clonotype was observed a handful of times. The CDR3 DNA follows: TGTGCCAGCAGCCAAGAGGGACACCCCTACAATGAGCAGTTCTTC. This codes for CASSQEGHPYNEQFF. This chain uses TRBV3-1 with TRBJ2-1, with D perhaps matching TRBD1 (6 bases). The germline V gene has CDR1 LGHDT and CDR2 YNNKEL (reference sequence). V lost 0 bases, J lost 2 bases, and 8 bases lay in between. The CDR3 covers 15 residues.